Listed here is a single TCR beta chain. The antigen remains unidentified. A junction end diverges from the germline sequence, so it may reflect a read error. The data derive from a study of CD8+CD57+ T cells in acquired aplastic anemia. Study findings and constraints: Overlapping CD8+ CDR3 repertoires of patients and controls contained twenty-nine shared sequences.

Germline lookup yields CDR1 SGHVS and CDR2 FQNEAQ. This CDR3 has 14 amino acids. Profiles of TCR beta VDJ and CDR3 were generated from a genomic DNA template. TCRdb re-analysed the reads in MiXCR, keeping a single row per CDR3 protein. Here the sample spans about 270,000 distinct CDR3 sequences, 55% to 65% being singletons. Input material: sorted CD4+, CD8+, or CD8+CD57+ T cells (not recorded which) from PBMCs. This chain joins TRBV7-8 and TRBJ2-2; D ambiguous. This clonotype was sampled from a human donor with severe aplastic anemia or a healthy control (not recorded which). CDR3 residues: CASSQDSATGELFF. CDR3 DNA: TGCGCCAGCAGCCAAGATTCCGCGACCGGGGAGCTGTTTTTT.